This T cell receptor beta chain was observed in a study of blood T cell repertoires in COVID-19 (dated by TCRdb to 2018 to 2020). Regarding the study in general: The collaborator samples originated in the United States, Italy and Spain and spanned the acute and convalescent phases of COVID-19. A de-identified subject ID, COVID-19 status, age in years and sex were almost always included in the sample metadata. The repertoires were made available in a free public database intended to serve as a resource for research on the immune response to SARS-CoV-2. The material from the prospective study consisted of cDNA or gDNA derived from T cells, B-cell-depleted T cells, or PBMCs. Where HLA class I and class II types were available, the types were taken from metadata supplied by the sample provider, not from assay-based typing. Subjects who had been exposed to COVID-19, were actively infected with it, or had recovered from it provided the deeply sampled blood TCRbeta repertoires that made up the dataset. The samples were drawn from the first 160 participants of the ongoing ImmuneRACE study and from 950 to 1,500 subjects provided by 6 global collaborators. Overall study outcomes, separate from this receptor: Clinical and demographic metadata were provided uncurated, with the amount varying by source and participant.

Sequences SGHDT (CDR1) and YYEEEE (CDR2) are obtained from the germline V gene. V sheds 2 bases and J sheds 1 base, leaving 9 bases between their ends. Measured from the cysteine to the phenylalanine, the CDR3 is 14 residues long. The retained sequence is limited to the CDR3, 42 bases, with the frame set at the first base. Enrolling through a virtual design, the prospective study's participants ranged in age from roughly 18 to 89 years and lived across roughly 23 United States geographic areas. In the prospective study, cohorts were assigned on the basis of participant-reported clinical history obtained from a screening survey and a study questionnaire. Recovered participants in ImmuneRACE Cohort 3 were defined by two consecutive negative NP/OP PCR tests, clearance by a healthcare professional, or resolution of symptoms. Mobile phlebotomists in the prospective study collected whole blood, serum and a nasopharyngeal or oropharyngeal swab from every participant. Prospective study participants could optionally give additional blood draws and questionnaires over a roughly two-month period. Blood samples from the prospective study were shipped frozen or at room temperature prior to DNA extraction.

As for this clone: Its antigen has not been determined. No base qualities exist here, and no much larger clone lies one base off it.

TCRbeta CDR3 regions were amplified from genomic DNA by means of the immunoSEQ Assay, a bias-controlled multiplex PCR. The study's processing was this. The number of nucleated cells in each sample was estimated from the amplification of reference gene primers within the assay. To quantify the absolute abundance of each unique TCRbeta CDR3 rearrangement, sequence reads were collapsed and filtered. For each sample, productive Simpson clonality was calculated as the square root of Simpson's diversity index over productive rearrangements. Held by TCRdb, this immuneACCESS table contains in-frame sequences only and omits some clones. Under half of the omission traces to an unresolved V gene where checked; the cause of the rest is unknown. The DNA gave D and trimming, while V, J and clone size come from that table. This sample holds over 140,000 clones; 60% to 80% were observed only once. The biggest ten clones account for 2.5% to 3% of the sample.

This clonotype was obtained from a woman aged 45-60 years who had recovered from COVID-19. The sequence links TRBV5-6 to TRBJ2-5; the D gene is possibly TRBD1, with 5 bases matching. Sequencing input: PBMCs or T cells enriched from blood (not recorded which). The nucleotide sequence reads as follows: TGTGCCAGCAGCTTTCAGGGCCCCCAAGAGACCCAGTACTTC. It codes for CASSFQGPQETQYF.